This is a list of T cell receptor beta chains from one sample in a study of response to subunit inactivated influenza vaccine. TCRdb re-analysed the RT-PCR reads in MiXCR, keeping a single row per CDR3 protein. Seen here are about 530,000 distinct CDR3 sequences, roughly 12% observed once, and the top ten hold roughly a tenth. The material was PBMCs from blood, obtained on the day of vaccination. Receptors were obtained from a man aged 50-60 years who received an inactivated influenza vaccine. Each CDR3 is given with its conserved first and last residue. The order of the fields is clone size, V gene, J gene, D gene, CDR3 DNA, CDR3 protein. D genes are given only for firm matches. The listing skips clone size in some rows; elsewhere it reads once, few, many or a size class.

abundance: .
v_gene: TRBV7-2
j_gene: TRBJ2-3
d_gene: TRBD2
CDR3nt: TGTGCCAGCAGCGGAAGCGGGAGGGCCGGAGGGGATACGCAGTATTTT
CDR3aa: CASSGSGRAGGDTQYF

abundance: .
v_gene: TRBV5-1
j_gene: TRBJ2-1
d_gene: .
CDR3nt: TGCGCCAGCAGCTTGGTGCCGGGGGCGAGAGAGCAGTTCTTC
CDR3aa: CASSLVPGAREQFF

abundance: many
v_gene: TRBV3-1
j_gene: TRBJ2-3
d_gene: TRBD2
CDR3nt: TGTGCCAGCAGCAGGGCTAGCGGATCCACAGATACGCAGTATTTT
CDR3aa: CASSRASGSTDTQYF

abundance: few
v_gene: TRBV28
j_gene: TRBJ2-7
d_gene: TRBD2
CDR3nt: TGTGCCAGCAGTTTAAGCGGGAATTATTGGTCCTACGAGCAGTACTTC
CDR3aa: CASSLSGNYWSYEQYF

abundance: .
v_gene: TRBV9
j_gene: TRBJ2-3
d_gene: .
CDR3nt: TGTGCCAGCAGCGTTCTAGCAAGCACAGATACGCAGTATTTT
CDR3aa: CASSVLASTDTQYF

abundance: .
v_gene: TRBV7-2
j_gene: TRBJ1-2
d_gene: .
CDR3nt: TGTGCCAGCAGCTTAGCCTCAGGGCCTGGAGGCTACACCTTC
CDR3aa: CASSLASGPGGYTF

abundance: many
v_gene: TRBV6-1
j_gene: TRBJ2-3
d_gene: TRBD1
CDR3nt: TGTGCCAGCCGGACAGGGAGCACAGATACGCAGTATTTT
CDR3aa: CASRTGSTDTQYF

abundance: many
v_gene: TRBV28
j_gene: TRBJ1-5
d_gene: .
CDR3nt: TGTGCCAGCAGTTTGGGGTCCATTCAGCCCCAGCATTTT
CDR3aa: CASSLGSIQPQHF

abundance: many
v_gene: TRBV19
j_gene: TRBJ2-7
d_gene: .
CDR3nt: TGTGCCAGTAGTATAAATGGCAGGTCTACCTACGAGCAGTACTTC
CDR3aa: CASSINGRSTYEQYF

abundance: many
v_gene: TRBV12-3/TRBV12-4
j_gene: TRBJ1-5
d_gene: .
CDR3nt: TGTGCCAGCAGTTCAGGGTGGTTGCAGCCCCAGCATTTT
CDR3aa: CASSSGWLQPQHF

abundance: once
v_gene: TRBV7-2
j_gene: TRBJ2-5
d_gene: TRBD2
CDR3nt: TGTGCCAGCAGCTTAGGGCGGGGGGGGTCCCAAGAGACCCAGTACTTC
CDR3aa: CASSLGRGGSQETQYF

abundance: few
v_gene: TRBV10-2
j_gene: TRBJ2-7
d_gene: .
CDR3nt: TGCGCCAGCAGTGATGTCCGGGCCGCCTACGAGCAGTACTTC
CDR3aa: CASSDVRAAYEQYF

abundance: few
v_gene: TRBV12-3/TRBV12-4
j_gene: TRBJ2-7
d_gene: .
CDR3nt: TGTGCCAGCGCCCTAGAGACCCCAGTATCCTACGAGCAGTACTTC
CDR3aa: CASALETPVSYEQYF

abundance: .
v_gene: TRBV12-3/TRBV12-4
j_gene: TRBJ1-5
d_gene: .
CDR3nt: TGTGCCAGCAGTTTAGCGCTAAAGGGGGGGAATCAGCCCCAGCATTTT
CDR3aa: CASSLALKGGNQPQHF

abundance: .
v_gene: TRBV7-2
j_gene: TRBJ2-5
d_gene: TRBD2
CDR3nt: TGTGCCAGCAGCTGGACTAGCCGGGAGACCCAGTACTTC
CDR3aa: CASSWTSRETQYF

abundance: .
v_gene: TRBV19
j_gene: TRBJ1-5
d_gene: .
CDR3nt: TGTGCCAGTAGTATAGAGAGCGGGGCAGGGATGAGCAATCAGCCCCAGCATTTT
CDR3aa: CASSIESGAGMSNQPQHF

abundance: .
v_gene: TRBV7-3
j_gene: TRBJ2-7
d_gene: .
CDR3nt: TGTGCCAGCAGCCAAGAAGCGGAGTCCTACGAGCAGTACTTC
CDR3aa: CASSQEAESYEQYF

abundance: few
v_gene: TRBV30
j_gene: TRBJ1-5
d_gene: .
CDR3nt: TGTGCCTGGAGTGTAGGACGTACTATTTATAGCAATCAGCCCCAGCATTTT
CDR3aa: CAWSVGRTIYSNQPQHF

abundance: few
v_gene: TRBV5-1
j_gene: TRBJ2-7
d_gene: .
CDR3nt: TGCGCCAGCAAGGGCCCTCTAAGGGCTAGCGAGTCCTACGAGCAGTACTTC
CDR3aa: CASKGPLRASESYEQYF

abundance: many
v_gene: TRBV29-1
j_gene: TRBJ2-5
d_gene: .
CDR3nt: TGCAGCGGCCACGGCAATCCGGGCCTTGACCAAGAGACCCAGTACTTC
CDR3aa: CSGHGNPGLDQETQYF

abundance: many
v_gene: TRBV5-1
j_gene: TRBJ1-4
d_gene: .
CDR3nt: TGCGCCAGCAGCTTGGGGCAGGATAATGAAAAACTGTTTTTT
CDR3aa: CASSLGQDNEKLFF

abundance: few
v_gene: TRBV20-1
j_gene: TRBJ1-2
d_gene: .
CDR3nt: TGCAGTGCCCGACCGACGGCTAACTATGGCTACACCTTC
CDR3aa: CSARPTANYGYTF

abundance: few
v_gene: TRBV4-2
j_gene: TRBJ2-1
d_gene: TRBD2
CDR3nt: TGTGCCAGCAGCCAAGGACTAGCGAACAGTCTTCAGTTCTTC
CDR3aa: CASSQGLANSLQFF

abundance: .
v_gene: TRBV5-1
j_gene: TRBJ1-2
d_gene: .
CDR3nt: TGCGCCAGCAGCTGGACAGCCGATGCTGGCTACACCTTC
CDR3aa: CASSWTADAGYTF

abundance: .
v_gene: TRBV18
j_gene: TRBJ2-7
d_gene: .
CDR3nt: TGTGCCAGCTCACCAGTGGCGGTCCCATCAAACTACGAGCAGTACTTC
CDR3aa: CASSPVAVPSNYEQYF

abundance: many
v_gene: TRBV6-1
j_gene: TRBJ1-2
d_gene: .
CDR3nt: TGTGCCAGCATCAAGGGGGGTTCAGCTGGCTACACCTTC
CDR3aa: CASIKGGSAGYTF

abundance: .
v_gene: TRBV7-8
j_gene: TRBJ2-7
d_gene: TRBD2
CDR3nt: TGTGCCAGCAGCTTAGTACTAGCGGGATACGAGCAGTACTTC
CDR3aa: CASSLVLAGYEQYF

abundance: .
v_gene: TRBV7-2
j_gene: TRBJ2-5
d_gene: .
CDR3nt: TGTGCCAGCAGCGAGGGACCCGGCAGGACCCAGTACTTC
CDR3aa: CASSEGPGRTQYF

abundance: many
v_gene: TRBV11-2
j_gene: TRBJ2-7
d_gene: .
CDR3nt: TGTGCCAGCAGCTTAGACCGGGGCCCACGCGGGATGGTTCCCCACGAGCAGTACTTC
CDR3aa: CASSLDRGPRGMVPHEQYF

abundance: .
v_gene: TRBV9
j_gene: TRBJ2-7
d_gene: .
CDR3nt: TGTGCCAGCAGCGTTAAGGACGGTGAATGGAACGAGCAGTACTTC
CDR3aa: CASSVKDGEWNEQYF

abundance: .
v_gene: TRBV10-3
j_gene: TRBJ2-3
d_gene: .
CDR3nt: TGTGCCATCAGTGACGGGACTGTTACAGATACGCAGTATTTT
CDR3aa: CAISDGTVTDTQYF

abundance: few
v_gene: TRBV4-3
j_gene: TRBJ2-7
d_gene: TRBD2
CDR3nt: TGCGCCAGCAGCCAAGGAGCGGGAGCATTGGAGCAGTACTTC
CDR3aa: CASSQGAGALEQYF

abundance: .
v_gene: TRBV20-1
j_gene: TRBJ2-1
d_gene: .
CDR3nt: TGCAGTGCTCTACCACTACAATTACGACTGGTCAATGAGCAGTTCTTC
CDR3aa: CSALPLQLRLVNEQFF

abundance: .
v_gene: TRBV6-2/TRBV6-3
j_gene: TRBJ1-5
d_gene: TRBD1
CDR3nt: TGTGCCAGCAGTTACTCGATTATCGCAGGGGGCCCCGACATGAGCAATCAGCCCCAGCATTTT
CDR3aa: CASSYSIIAGGPDMSNQPQHF

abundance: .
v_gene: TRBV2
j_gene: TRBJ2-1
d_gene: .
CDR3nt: TGTGCCAGCAGCGTCGATGACCAGGGGCGGGACAGCTCCTACAATGAGCAGTTCTTC
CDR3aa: CASSVDDQGRDSSYNEQFF

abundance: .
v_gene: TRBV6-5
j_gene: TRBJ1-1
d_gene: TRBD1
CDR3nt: TGTGCCAGCGGACAGGGGGCGAATAAAACTTTCTTT
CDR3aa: CASGQGANKTFF

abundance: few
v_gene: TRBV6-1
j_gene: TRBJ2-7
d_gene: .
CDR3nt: TGTGCCAGCGGACCGTTTCTGGGGGGGCAGGGAGAGTACGAGCAGTACTTC
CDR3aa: CASGPFLGGQGEYEQYF

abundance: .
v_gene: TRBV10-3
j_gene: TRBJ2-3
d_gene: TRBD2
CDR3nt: TGTGCCATCAGCGGGGGACTAGCGGGGACTACTAGCACAGATACGCAGTATTTT
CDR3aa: CAISGGLAGTTSTDTQYF

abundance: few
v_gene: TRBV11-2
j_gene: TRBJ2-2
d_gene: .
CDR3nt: TGTGCCAGCAGCCCTAGGGGGGGGCACACCGGGGAGCTGTTTTTT
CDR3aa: CASSPRGGHTGELFF

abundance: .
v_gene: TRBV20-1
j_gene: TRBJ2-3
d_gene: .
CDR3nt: TGCAGTGCCTATAGCTCCTCGGGGGCGGATACGCAGTATTTT
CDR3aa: CSAYSSSGADTQYF